These 6 T cell receptor beta chains were all obtained from the same sample, sequenced in a study of OX40 agonist ivuxolimab in advanced cancers. Profiling relied on immunoSEQ multiplex PCR, and the TCRdb table lists in-frame clones only, not all of them. The table shows about 6,000 clones, with about 81% occurring only once. Sequenced here: CD4+ or CD8+ T cells sorted from blood, sampled in a trial of the OX40 agonist ivuxolimab. Receptors were obtained from an adult with an advanced solid tumor such as melanoma, head and neck, liver or kidney cancer.

V and J are TRBV9 and TRBJ2-1, with 7 bases fitting TRBD2. The V gene end was trimmed by 8 bases and the J gene end by 0 bases; junction bases not matched to a gene: 17. Germline CDR1 reads SGDLS; CDR2 reads YYNGEE. This CDR3 contains 18 residues. As DNA, the CDR3 is TGTGCCAGTGGGGCTCCCAGGGAGGGCCGGAGCTCCTACAATGAGCAGTTCTTC. It translates to CASGAPREGRSSYNEQFF.

This clone was recorded only once. The rearrangement uses TRBV6-5 and TRBJ1-1; D call uncertain. This CDR3 has 11 residues. CDR1 and CDR2 (germline): MNHEY, SVGAGI. V was shortened by 4 bases and J by 11 bases, with 11 bases between the two germline ends. CDR3 coding DNA: TGTGCCAGCAGTTTTTACATTTGGGCTTTCTTT. Translated: CASSFYIWAFF.

The table lists this clone with a count of one. The rearrangement links TRBV12-5 to TRBJ2-1; no definite D call. Trimming removed 2 bases at V and 3 bases at J, with 5 bases between. CDR3 length equals 13 residues. Germline CDR1 reads LGHNT; CDR2 reads FRNRAP. The CDR3 DNA is TGTGCTAGTGGTTTGACGAACTACAATGAGCAGTTCTTC. Its protein is CASGLTNYNEQFF.

The CDR3 protein is CASSYRTGVKTQYF. CDR3 nucleotide sequence: TGTGCCAGCAGCTACAGGACAGGGGTAAAGACCCAGTACTTC. The chain couples TRBV7-2 to TRBJ2-5, with 9 bases matching TRBD1. The V gene end was trimmed by 4 bases and the J gene end by 6 bases; junction bases not matched to a gene: 6. CDR1 SGHTA and CDR2 FQGNSA come from the germline V gene. The CDR3 length is 14 residues.

The chain has TRBV7-3 and TRBJ2-5; TRBD1 might be the D (6 bases). This CDR3 is built from 15 residues. Germline V gives CDR1 SGHTA, CDR2 FQGTGA. Trimming left V 5 bases short and J 2 bases short, with 15 bases between. The chain's CDR3 is CASSRSAGEQETQYF. The CDR3 nucleotides read TGTGCCAGCAGCCGGTCGGCAGGGGAGCAAGAGACCCAGTACTTC.

V and J are TRBV27 and TRBJ2-1, with TRBD1 matching 8 bases. CDR1 MNHEY and CDR2 SMNVEV come from the germline V gene (reference sequence). The CDR3 is 16 amino acids. J gave up 3 bases and V 6 bases, and 10 bases lay outside the gene matches. CDR3 protein: CASRGAGTGNYNEQFF. The CDR3 DNA sequence: TGTGCCAGCAGGGGGGCCGGGACAGGCAACTACAATGAGCAGTTCTTC.